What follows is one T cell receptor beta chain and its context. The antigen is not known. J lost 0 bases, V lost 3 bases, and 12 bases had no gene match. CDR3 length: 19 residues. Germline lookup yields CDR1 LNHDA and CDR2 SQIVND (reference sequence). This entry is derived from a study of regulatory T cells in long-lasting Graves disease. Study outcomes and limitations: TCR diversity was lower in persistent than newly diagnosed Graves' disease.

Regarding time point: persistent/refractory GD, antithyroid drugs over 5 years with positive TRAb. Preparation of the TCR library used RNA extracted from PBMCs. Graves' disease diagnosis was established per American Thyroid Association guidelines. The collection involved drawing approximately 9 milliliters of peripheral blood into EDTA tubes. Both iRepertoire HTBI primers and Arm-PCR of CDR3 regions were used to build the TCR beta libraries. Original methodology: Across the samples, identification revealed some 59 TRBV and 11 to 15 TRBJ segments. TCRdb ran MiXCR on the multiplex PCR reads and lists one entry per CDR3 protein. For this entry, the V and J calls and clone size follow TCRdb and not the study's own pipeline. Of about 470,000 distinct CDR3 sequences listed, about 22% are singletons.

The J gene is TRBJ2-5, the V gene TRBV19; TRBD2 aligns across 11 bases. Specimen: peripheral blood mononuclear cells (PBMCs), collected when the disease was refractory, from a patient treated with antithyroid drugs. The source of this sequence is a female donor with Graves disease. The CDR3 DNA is TGTGCCAGTAGTATGGTTGGGACTAGCGGAAGACCACACCAAGAGACCCAGTACTTC. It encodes CASSMVGTSGRPHQETQYF.